The clone carrying this T cell receptor (beta chain) was observed a handful of times. The antigen is unknown. These data belong to a study of beta chain features in type 1 diabetes. Study overall: Similarity in age, gender and cell yields was seen between patients and healthy donors.

The isolated RNA, all of it, was reverse transcribed, so expressed TCRB transcripts were what got sequenced. Naive, central memory and regulatory T cell samples averaged approximately 3.5 million immunoSEQ reads each. Only in-frame clones appear in the TCRdb table, and some are missing; sequencing was by immunoSEQ multiplex PCR. The sample includes around 450,000 clones, about an eighth of them seen just once. Whole-study results and caveats: Type 1 diabetes patients showed a moderate but significant shortening of TCRB CDR3s in all four CD4+ subsets. A potential influence of HLA type upon TCRB rearrangement remained unresolved herein.

Input material: naive CD4+ T cells from blood. This TCR came from a woman under 30 in good health.

The CDR3 DNA reads TGTGCCAGCAGCCGCCAGGGGGCTGTCTCTGAGCAGTTCTTC. This sequence encodes CASSRQGAVSEQFF. This chain joins TRBV7-3 and TRBJ2-1; the match to TRBD1 covers 8 bases. The CDR3 loop spans 14 amino acids. The ends lost 5 bases at V and 9 bases at J; junction bases unmatched: 9. Germline loops: CDR1 SGHTA, CDR2 FQGTGA.